Listed below are T cell receptor beta chains from one sample, sequenced in a study of blood T cell repertoires in COVID-19. The method was immunoSEQ multiplex PCR; TCRdb's version includes in-frame clones alone and lacks a portion of them. The table lists 100,000 to 150,000 clones, more than 60% of them singletons. The sample consisted of peripheral blood. These receptors came from an older woman with acute or convalescent COVID-19. Each CDR3 is given with its conserved first and last residue. The D gene is left open where the match is weak. Part of the rows lack a size; the others show once, few, many or a class for expanded clones.

v_call: TRBV21-1
d_call: -
clone_size: -
j_call: TRBJ1-4
cdr3_nt: TGTGCCACCACGGCCAGGGAAAACCTTGAAAAACTGTTTTTT
cdr3_aa: CATTARENLEKLFF

v_call: TRBV23-1
d_call: TRBD2
clone_size: few
j_call: TRBJ2-1
cdr3_nt: TGCGCCAGCAGTCGCTACCCGACTAGCGGGTCCTACAATGAGCAGTTCTTC
cdr3_aa: CASSRYPTSGSYNEQFF

v_call: TRBV3-1/TRBV3-2
d_call: -
clone_size: many
j_call: TRBJ2-5
cdr3_nt: TGTGCCAGCACCCCCGACAGGCAAGAGACCCAGTACTTC
cdr3_aa: CASTPDRQETQYF

v_call: TRBV7-9
d_call: TRBD2
clone_size: once
j_call: TRBJ2-1
cdr3_nt: TGTGCCAGCGGGCTAGCGGGAGATGTTGAGCAGTTCTTC
cdr3_aa: CASGLAGDVEQFF

v_call: TRBV19
d_call: -
clone_size: -
j_call: TRBJ1-1
cdr3_nt: TGTGCCGGTAGTTATCAGATGTCGAACACTGAAGCTTTCTTT
cdr3_aa: CAGSYQMSNTEAFF

v_call: TRBV19
d_call: TRBD1
clone_size: once
j_call: TRBJ2-4
cdr3_nt: TGTGCCAGTAGTATCAGGGACAGGGGAGCCAAAAACATTCAGTACTTC
cdr3_aa: CASSIRDRGAKNIQYF

v_call: TRBV7-9
d_call: TRBD1
clone_size: few
j_call: TRBJ1-2
cdr3_nt: TGTGCCAGCAGACATGGGACAGCTACGAACTATGGCTACACCTTC
cdr3_aa: CASRHGTATNYGYTF

v_call: TRBV5-1
d_call: -
clone_size: -
j_call: TRBJ2-1
cdr3_nt: TGCGCCAGCAGCTTGGCGGGGGAATCCCACGAGTCCGAGCAGTTCTTC
cdr3_aa: CASSLAGESHESEQFF

v_call: TRBV5-4
d_call: TRBD1
clone_size: -
j_call: TRBJ1-2
cdr3_nt: TGTGCCAGCAGCACGGGACAGAACTATGGCTACACCTTC
cdr3_aa: CASSTGQNYGYTF

v_call: TRBV28
d_call: -
clone_size: -
j_call: TRBJ1-4
cdr3_nt: TGTGCCAGCACCCGAGTAGCAACTAATGAAAAACTGTTTTTT
cdr3_aa: CASTRVATNEKLFF

v_call: TRBV6-2/TRBV6-3
d_call: TRBD1
clone_size: -
j_call: TRBJ1-5
cdr3_nt: TGTGCCAGCAGTTACGGGACAGTACTAAATCAGCCCCAGCATTTT
cdr3_aa: CASSYGTVLNQPQHF

v_call: TRBV6-1
d_call: -
clone_size: -
j_call: TRBJ1-1
cdr3_nt: TGTGCCAGCAGTGAAGTGTGGGGGAGGGAAGCTTTCTTT
cdr3_aa: CASSEVWGREAFF

v_call: TRBV5-4
d_call: -
clone_size: few
j_call: TRBJ2-2
cdr3_nt: TGTGCCAGCAGCTTGGACAGGGCCGGGGAGCTGTTTTTT
cdr3_aa: CASSLDRAGELFF

v_call: TRBV27
d_call: -
clone_size: -
j_call: TRBJ1-4
cdr3_nt: TGTGCCAGCAGGATGGGGCAGGGGTCTAATGAAAAACTGTTTTTT
cdr3_aa: CASRMGQGSNEKLFF

v_call: TRBV4-3
d_call: TRBD2
clone_size: -
j_call: TRBJ2-5
cdr3_nt: TGCGCCAGCAGCCAAGATTTATTAGCGGGGGCCCAGTCTCAGGAGACCCAGTACTTC
cdr3_aa: CASSQDLLAGAQSQETQYF

v_call: TRBV5-6
d_call: TRBD1
clone_size: -
j_call: TRBJ2-1
cdr3_nt: TGTGCCAGCAGCTTACAGGGGGTCTCCTACAATGAGCAGTTCTTC
cdr3_aa: CASSLQGVSYNEQFF

v_call: TRBV5-1
d_call: -
clone_size: few
j_call: TRBJ1-3
cdr3_nt: TGCGCCAGCAGCTTGAACACAGGAAACACCATATATTTT
cdr3_aa: CASSLNTGNTIYF

v_call: TRBV6-2/TRBV6-3
d_call: -
clone_size: -
j_call: TRBJ1-3
cdr3_nt: TGTGCCAGCAGTTCGACAGGCTTATCTGGAAACACCATATATTTT
cdr3_aa: CASSSTGLSGNTIYF

v_call: TRBV29-1
d_call: TRBD1
clone_size: -
j_call: TRBJ1-2
cdr3_nt: TGCAGCGCTGGGGACAGCTATGGCTACACCTTC
cdr3_aa: CSAGDSYGYTF

v_call: TRBV6-2/TRBV6-3
d_call: -
clone_size: -
j_call: TRBJ1-1
cdr3_nt: TGTGCCAGCAGTTACTCCCCCTTAGGGGGGGCGAACACTGAAGCTTTCTTT
cdr3_aa: CASSYSPLGGANTEAFF

v_call: TRBV5-1
d_call: TRBD2
clone_size: -
j_call: TRBJ2-1
cdr3_nt: TGCGCCAGCAGCTCGCTAGCGGACCACAATGAGCAGTTCTTC
cdr3_aa: CASSSLADHNEQFF

v_call: TRBV2
d_call: -
clone_size: once
j_call: TRBJ2-1
cdr3_nt: TGTGCCAGCAGTGAAAGCGGCGGGGTATACAATGAGCAGTTCTTC
cdr3_aa: CASSESGGVYNEQFF

v_call: TRBV10-3
d_call: TRBD2
clone_size: -
j_call: TRBJ2-3
cdr3_nt: TGTGCCATCCGATTTTTAGCGGGAGCCAGCACAGATACGCAGTATTTT
cdr3_aa: CAIRFLAGASTDTQYF

v_call: TRBV4-1
d_call: -
clone_size: -
j_call: TRBJ1-1
cdr3_nt: TGCGCCAGCAGCCTCGGAGAGAACACTGAAGCTTTCTTT
cdr3_aa: CASSLGENTEAFF

v_call: TRBV6-2/TRBV6-3
d_call: TRBD1
clone_size: -
j_call: TRBJ1-1
cdr3_nt: TGTGCCAGCACCCCAACCTTAGGGACAGGCCCCGCTGAAGCTTTCTTT
cdr3_aa: CASTPTLGTGPAEAFF

v_call: TRBV5-1
d_call: TRBD2
clone_size: once
j_call: TRBJ2-7
cdr3_nt: TGCGCCAGCAGCCCGGATGGCAGAGCGGGAGGCCACTACGAGCAGTACTTC
cdr3_aa: CASSPDGRAGGHYEQYF

v_call: TRBV28
d_call: -
clone_size: -
j_call: TRBJ1-2
cdr3_nt: TGTGCCAGCAGTTTTTCTCAAGGGGGTTATGGCTACACCTTC
cdr3_aa: CASSFSQGGYGYTF

v_call: TRBV28
d_call: TRBD1
clone_size: -
j_call: TRBJ2-7
cdr3_nt: TGTGCCAGCAGTTTGACAGGGAAGGCCTACGAGCAGTACTTC
cdr3_aa: CASSLTGKAYEQYF

v_call: TRBV6-6
d_call: TRBD1
clone_size: -
j_call: TRBJ1-3
cdr3_nt: TGTGCCAGCACCTCGGGACAGGGGGTATCAGGAAACACCATATATTTT
cdr3_aa: CASTSGQGVSGNTIYF

v_call: TRBV5-1
d_call: -
clone_size: few
j_call: TRBJ2-5
cdr3_nt: TGCGCCAGCAGCTTGGATGGACAGCTGCAAGAGACCCAGTACTTC
cdr3_aa: CASSLDGQLQETQYF

v_call: TRBV7-3
d_call: -
clone_size: -
j_call: TRBJ1-6
cdr3_nt: TGTGCCAGCAGCTTAGGCGGTCACTATAATTCACCCCTCCACTTT
cdr3_aa: CASSLGGHYNSPLHF

v_call: TRBV27
d_call: TRBD2
clone_size: -
j_call: TRBJ2-1
cdr3_nt: TGTGCCAGCAGTTCCTCAACTAGCGGAAATGAGCAGTTCTTC
cdr3_aa: CASSSSTSGNEQFF

v_call: TRBV28
d_call: -
clone_size: -
j_call: TRBJ2-2
cdr3_nt: TGTGCCAGCAGACCAGGGGCAGTGGACACCGGGGAGCTGTTTTTT
cdr3_aa: CASRPGAVDTGELFF

v_call: TRBV12-3/TRBV12-4
d_call: -
clone_size: -
j_call: TRBJ1-1
cdr3_nt: TGTGCCAGCAGTTTGTCCGGGAACACTGAAGCTTTCTTT
cdr3_aa: CASSLSGNTEAFF

v_call: TRBV7-8
d_call: TRBD2
clone_size: -
j_call: TRBJ2-5
cdr3_nt: TGTGCCAGCAGCTGGGCTAGCGGTCAACAGACCCAGTACTTC
cdr3_aa: CASSWASGQQTQYF

v_call: TRBV5-5
d_call: -
clone_size: -
j_call: TRBJ1-4
cdr3_nt: TGTGCCAGCAGTAGGTACGGGGGGGAAAATGAAAAACTGTTTTTT
cdr3_aa: CASSRYGGENEKLFF

v_call: TRBV2
d_call: -
clone_size: -
j_call: TRBJ2-4
cdr3_nt: TGTGCCATCCGAAAAGAGCGCTCGGGAGCCAAAAACATTCAGTACTTC
cdr3_aa: CAIRKERSGAKNIQYF

v_call: TRBV5-3
d_call: -
clone_size: -
j_call: TRBJ1-2
cdr3_nt: TGTGCCAGAAGCGATTTTTGGAGGCGGAGGCCGTACTATGGCTACACCTTC
cdr3_aa: CARSDFWRRRPYYGYTF

v_call: TRBV2
d_call: -
clone_size: -
j_call: TRBJ2-1
cdr3_nt: TGTGCCAGCAGTGAACCAAGGGGCTCCTACAATGAGCAGTTCTTC
cdr3_aa: CASSEPRGSYNEQFF

v_call: TRBV25-1
d_call: -
clone_size: -
j_call: TRBJ1-1
cdr3_nt: TGTGCCAGCAGTGAAAGGGGGGGGCACACTGAAGCTTTCTTT
cdr3_aa: CASSERGGHTEAFF

v_call: TRBV6-5
d_call: -
clone_size: few
j_call: TRBJ2-3
cdr3_nt: TGTGCCAGCAGTTCCTTACGGGATACGCAGTATTTT
cdr3_aa: CASSSLRDTQYF

v_call: TRBV6-2/TRBV6-3
d_call: TRBD1
clone_size: -
j_call: TRBJ2-7
cdr3_nt: TGTGCCAGCGGCCCTTTCCCGGGACAGGGTTCCTACGAGCAGTACTTC
cdr3_aa: CASGPFPGQGSYEQYF

v_call: TRBV28
d_call: TRBD1
clone_size: -
j_call: TRBJ1-2
cdr3_nt: TGTGCCAGCAGTTCCGACGGGACAGCTAACTATGGCTACACCTTC
cdr3_aa: CASSSDGTANYGYTF

v_call: TRBV7-9
d_call: TRBD1
clone_size: -
j_call: TRBJ1-6
cdr3_nt: TGTGCCAGCGGACAGGGGGGATATAATTCACCCCTCCACTTT
cdr3_aa: CASGQGGYNSPLHF

v_call: TRBV27
d_call: -
clone_size: once
j_call: TRBJ1-4
cdr3_nt: TGTGCCAGCAGTTTATCCAGATCCCATGAAAAACTGTTTTTT
cdr3_aa: CASSLSRSHEKLFF

v_call: TRBV4-2
d_call: TRBD2
clone_size: once
j_call: TRBJ2-1
cdr3_nt: TGTGCCAGCAGCCAAGACGTGCGGGAGGGGTTTGCGGCCTACAATGAGCAGTTCTTC
cdr3_aa: CASSQDVREGFAAYNEQFF